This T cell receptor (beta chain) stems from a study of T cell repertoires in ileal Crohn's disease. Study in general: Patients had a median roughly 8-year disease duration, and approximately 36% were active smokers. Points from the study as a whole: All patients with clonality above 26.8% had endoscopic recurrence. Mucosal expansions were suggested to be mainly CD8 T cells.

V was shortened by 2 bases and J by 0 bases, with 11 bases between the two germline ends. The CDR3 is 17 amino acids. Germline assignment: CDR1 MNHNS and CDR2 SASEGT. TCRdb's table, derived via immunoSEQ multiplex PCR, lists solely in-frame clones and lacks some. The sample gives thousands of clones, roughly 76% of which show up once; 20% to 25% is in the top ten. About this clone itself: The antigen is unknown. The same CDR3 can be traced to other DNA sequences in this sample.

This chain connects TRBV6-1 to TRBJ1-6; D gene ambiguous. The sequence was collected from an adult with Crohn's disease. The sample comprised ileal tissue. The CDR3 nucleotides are TGTGCCAGCAGTGAAAGGATGAGGAGCTCCTATAATTCACCCCTCCACTTT. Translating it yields CASSERMRSSYNSPLHF.